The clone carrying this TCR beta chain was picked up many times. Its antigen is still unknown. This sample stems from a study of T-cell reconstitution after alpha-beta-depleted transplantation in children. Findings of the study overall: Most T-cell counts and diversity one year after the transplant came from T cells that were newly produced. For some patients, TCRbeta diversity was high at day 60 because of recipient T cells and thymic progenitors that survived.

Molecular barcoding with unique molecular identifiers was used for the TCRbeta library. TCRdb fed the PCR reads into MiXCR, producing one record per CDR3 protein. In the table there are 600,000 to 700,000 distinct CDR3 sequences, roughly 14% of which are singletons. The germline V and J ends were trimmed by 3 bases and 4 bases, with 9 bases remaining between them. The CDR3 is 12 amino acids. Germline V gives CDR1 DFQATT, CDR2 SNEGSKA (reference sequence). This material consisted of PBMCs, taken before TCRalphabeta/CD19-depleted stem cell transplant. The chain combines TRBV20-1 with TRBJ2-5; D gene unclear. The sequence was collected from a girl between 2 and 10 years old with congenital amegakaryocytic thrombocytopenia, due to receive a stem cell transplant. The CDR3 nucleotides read TGCAGTGCTAGTAGTTACAGAGAGACCCAGTACTTC. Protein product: CSASSYRETQYF.